The entry below describes one T cell receptor (beta chain). V was shortened by 1 base and J by 5 bases, with 7 bases between the two germline ends. CDR3 size: 14 residues. The V gene's germline CDR1 is SGDLS and CDR2 YYNGEE. Original processing notes: Amplification from reference gene primers served as the basis for estimated nucleated cell counts. The protocol was immunoSEQ multiplex PCR, while the TCRdb copy is restricted to in-frame clones and leaves out a portion. V and J calls and clone size are those listed in that table; D and trimming were worked out from the DNA. The data show roughly 190,000 clones, 94% seen once. These data belong to a study of blood T cell repertoires in COVID-19. Study background: The study drew acute and convalescent COVID-19 samples from the United States, Italy and Spain. From T cells, B-cell-depleted T cells, or PBMCs came the material, which was cDNA or gDNA.

Seattle patients were enrolled while actively infected and followed longitudinally. V gene TRBV9 combines with J gene TRBJ1-6; D is undetermined. Sequenced input: peripheral blood. This clonotype originated in a man under 40 with COVID-19, enrolled during active disease. The CDR3 sequence: CASSVRRDNSPLHF. CDR3 DNA sequence: TGTGCCAGCAGCGTAAGGCGGGATAATTCACCCCTCCACTTT.